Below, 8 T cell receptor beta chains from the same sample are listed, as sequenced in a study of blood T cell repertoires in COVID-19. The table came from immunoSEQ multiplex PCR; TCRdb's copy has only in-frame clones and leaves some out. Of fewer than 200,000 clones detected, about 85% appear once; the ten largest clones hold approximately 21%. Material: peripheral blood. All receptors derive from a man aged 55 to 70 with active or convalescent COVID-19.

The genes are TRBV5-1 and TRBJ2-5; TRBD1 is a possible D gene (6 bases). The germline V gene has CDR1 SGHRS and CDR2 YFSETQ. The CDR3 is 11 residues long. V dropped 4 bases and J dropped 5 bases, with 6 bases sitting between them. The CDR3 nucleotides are TGCGCCAGCAGCCAGGGGGAGACCCAGTACTTC. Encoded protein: CASSQGETQYF.

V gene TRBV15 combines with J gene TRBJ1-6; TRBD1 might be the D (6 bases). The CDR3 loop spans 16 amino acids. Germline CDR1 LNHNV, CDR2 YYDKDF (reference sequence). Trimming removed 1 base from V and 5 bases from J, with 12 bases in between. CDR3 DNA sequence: TGTGCCACCAGCAGAGGGGCAGGGGCGGATAATTCACCCCTCCACTTT. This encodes CATSRGAGADNSPLHF.

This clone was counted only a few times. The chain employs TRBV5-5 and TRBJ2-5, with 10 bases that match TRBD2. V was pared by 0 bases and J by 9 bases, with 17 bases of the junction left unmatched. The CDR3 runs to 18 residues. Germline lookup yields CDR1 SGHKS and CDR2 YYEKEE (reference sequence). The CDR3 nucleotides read TGTGCCAGCAGCTTGGGTATTAGCGGGGGGCCAGTTTCTAGGGCCCAGTACTTC. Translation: CASSLGISGGPVSRAQYF.

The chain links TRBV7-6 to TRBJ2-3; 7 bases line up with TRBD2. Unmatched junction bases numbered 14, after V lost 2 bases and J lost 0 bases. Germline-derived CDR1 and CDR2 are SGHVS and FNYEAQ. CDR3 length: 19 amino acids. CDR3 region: CASSLYWSSGRASTDTQYF. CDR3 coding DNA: TGTGCCAGCAGCTTATATTGGAGTAGCGGGCGTGCTAGCACAGATACGCAGTATTTT.

In nucleotides, the CDR3 is TGTGCCAGCAGTCTCGGGAGGGACAGTGAAGCTTTCTTT. Protein product: CASSLGRDSEAFF. This chain links TRBV2 with TRBJ1-1; 7 nucleotides match TRBD1. Germline V gene lookup returns CDR1 SNHLY and CDR2 FYNNEI. The CDR3 extends over 13 amino acids. The V and J ends lost 5 bases and 7 bases, in that order; junction bases with no gene match: 7.

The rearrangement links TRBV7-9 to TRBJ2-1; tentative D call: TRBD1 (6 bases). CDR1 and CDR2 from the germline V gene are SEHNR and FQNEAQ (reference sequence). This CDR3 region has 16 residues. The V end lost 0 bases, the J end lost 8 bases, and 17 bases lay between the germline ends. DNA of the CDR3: TGTGCCAGCAGCTTAGCGTGGGGGCGGGTAATAGATGAGCAGTTCTTC. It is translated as CASSLAWGRVIDEQFF.

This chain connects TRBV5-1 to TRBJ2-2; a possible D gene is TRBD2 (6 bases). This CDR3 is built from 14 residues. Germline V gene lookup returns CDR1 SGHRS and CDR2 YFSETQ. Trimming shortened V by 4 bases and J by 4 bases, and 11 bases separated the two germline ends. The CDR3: CASSLLGGTGELFF. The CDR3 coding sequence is TGCGCCAGCAGCCTCCTCGGGGGCACCGGGGAGCTGTTTTTT.

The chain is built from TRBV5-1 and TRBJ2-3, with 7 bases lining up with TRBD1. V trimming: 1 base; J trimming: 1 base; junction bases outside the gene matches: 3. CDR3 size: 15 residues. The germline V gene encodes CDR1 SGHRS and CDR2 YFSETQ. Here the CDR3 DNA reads TGCGCCAGCAGCTTGCAGGGGGTGGGCACAGATACGCAGTATTTT. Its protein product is CASSLQGVGTDTQYF. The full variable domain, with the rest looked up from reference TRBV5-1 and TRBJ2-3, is KAGVTQTPRYLIKTRGQQVTLSCSPISGHRSVSWYQQTPGQGLQFLFEYFSETQRNKGNFPGRFSGRQFSNSRSEMNVSTLELGDSALYLCASSLQGVGTDTQYFGPGTRLTVL.